This entry lists 24 T cell receptor beta chains sequenced from one sample in a study of lymphopenia after photon versus proton radiotherapy. Produced via immunoSEQ multiplex PCR; TCRdb's table is partial and in-frame only. The sample carries approximately 91,000 clones, approximately 82% recorded once. The source material was peripheral blood, sampled from a patient treated with proton-based radiotherapy. The receptor set was obtained from a man aged 55 to 70 with pancreatic cancer.

V gene TRBV5-1 combines with J gene TRBJ2-1; 10 positions match TRBD2. This CDR3 has 17 residues. J gave up 6 bases and V 4 bases, and 13 bases lay outside the gene matches. Germline CDR1 is SGHRS and CDR2 is YFSETQ. The DNA of the CDR3 is TGCGCCAGCAGCGTTTTAGCCGGGACTAGCGCCCCCAATGAGCAGTTCTTC. Protein sequence: CASSVLAGTSAPNEQFF. Drawing the rest from reference TRBV5-1 and TRBJ2-1, the complete variable domain is KAGVTQTPRYLIKTRGQQVTLSCSPISGHRSVSWYQQTPGQGLQFLFEYFSETQRNKGNFPGRFSGRQFSNSRSEMNVSTLELGDSALYLCASSVLAGTSAPNEQFFGPGTRLTVL.

J is TRBJ1-2 and V is TRBV7-6; 9 nucleotides line up with TRBD1. The germline V gene encodes CDR1 SGHVS and CDR2 FNYEAQ. The CDR3 is 13 amino acids. V lost 3 bases and J lost 7; bases outside the gene matches: 3. This CDR3 is CASSFDRGFGYTF. The DNA of the CDR3 is TGTGCCAGCAGCTTCGACAGGGGGTTTGGCTACACCTTC.

The chain links TRBV29-1 to TRBJ2-7; TRBD2 matches at 12 bases. CDR1 is SQVTM and CDR2 is ANQGSEA in the germline V gene. V dropped 0 bases and J dropped 7; count of bases not matched to a gene: 10. CDR3 length: 16 amino acids. In nucleotides, the CDR3 is TGCAGCGTTGAAGATCGGACTAGCGGGGACCATGCGGAGCAGTACTTC. As protein: CSVEDRTSGDHAEQYF.

With regard to this clone: The sample holds other DNA sequences that translate to the same CDR3. The J gene is TRBJ1-5, the V gene TRBV25-1, with 7 bases identical to TRBD1. J gave up 3 bases and V 6 bases, and 2 bases lay outside the gene matches. There are 13 residues in the CDR3. Germline V gene data show CDR1 as MGHDK and CDR2 as SYGVNS. This CDR3 reads CASRGQYNQPQHF. CDR3 DNA sequence: TGTGCCAGCAGGGGACAGTACAATCAGCCCCAGCATTTT.

The J gene is TRBJ2-2, the V gene TRBV9; 13 bases are a match to TRBD2. The CDR3 is 21 amino acids. CDR1 is SGDLS and CDR2 is YYNGEE in the germline V gene. Trimming at V came to 2 bases and at J to 2 bases, leaving 15 bases not matched to a gene. The CDR3 coding sequence is TGTGCCAGCAGCGTGCCGGGACTAGCGGGGTCTCAACGACCAAACACCGGGGAGCTGTTTTTT. Translation: CASSVPGLAGSQRPNTGELFF. Full variable domain (remainder filled in from reference TRBV9 and TRBJ2-2): DSGVTQTPKHLITATGQRVTLRCSPRSGDLSVYWYQQSLDQGLQFLIQYYNGEERAKGNILERFSAQQFPDLHSELNLSSLELGDSALYFCASSVPGLAGSQRPNTGELFFGEGSRLTVL.

V and J are TRBV5-6 and TRBJ1-4; TRBD1 might be the D (5 bases). Germline CDR1 SGHDT, CDR2 YYEEEE. The CDR3 totals 14 residues. Trimming stripped 0 bases from V and 3 bases from J, with 6 bases between. The CDR3 bases are TGTGCCAGCAGCTTGGCAGGGTCTAATGAAAAACTGTTTTTT. Translated: CASSLAGSNEKLFF.

The chain combines TRBV7-6 with TRBJ2-5; 8 positions match TRBD1. The DNA end lines up better with TRBJ2-7; the J call may be wrong. The CDR3 covers 15 residues. Germline V gene lookup returns CDR1 SGHVS and CDR2 FNYEAQ. CDR3 bases: TGTGCCAGCAGCTTAGGGGTCGGGACAGGCTACGAGCAGTACTTC. Translating gives CASSLGVGTGYEQYF.

The chain employs TRBV19 and TRBJ2-7; TRBD2 is a possible D gene (5 bases). Trimming took off 5 bases at V and 4 bases at J, with 15 bases between the two ends. Germline CDR1 is LNHDA and CDR2 is SQIVND (reference sequence). CDR3 size: 14 residues. This CDR3 is CASSVTGKTYEQYF. The CDR3 DNA is TGTGCCAGTAGTGTTACCGGGAAAACATACGAGCAGTACTTC.

The chain employs TRBV18 and TRBJ2-7; 7 bases fit TRBD2. This CDR3 spans 16 amino acids. CDR1 is KGHSH and CDR2 is LQKENI in the germline V gene. J lost 0 bases, V lost 2 bases, and 7 bases had no gene match. The CDR3 spells CASSPLSRGSSYEQYF. In DNA, the CDR3 is TGTGCCAGCTCACCATTATCGCGGGGGAGCTCCTACGAGCAGTACTTC.

The chain couples TRBV18 to TRBJ2-3, with D uncertain. Germline CDR1 reads KGHSH; CDR2 reads LQKENI. The CDR3 has 15 residues. The ends were cut back, 3 bases at V and 0 bases at J, with 10 bases in the middle. As DNA, the CDR3 is TGTGCCAGCTCACCCCGGGCTATAAGCACAGATACGCAGTATTTT. This codes for CASSPRAISTDTQYF.

V usage is TRBV2 and J usage is TRBJ2-7; 7 nucleotides agree with TRBD2. The CDR3 has 15 residues. Per germline, CDR1 SNHLY and CDR2 FYNNEI. J gave up 1 base and V 2 bases, and 5 bases lay outside the gene matches. The CDR3, as DNA: TGTGCCAGCAGTGAACTAGCGGCAACTTCCTACGAGCAGTACTTC. It specifies CASSELAATSYEQYF.

The chain combines TRBV18 with TRBJ2-3; no reliable D call. The V gene lost 3 bases and the J gene lost 4 bases, with 11 bases spanning the gap. The CDR3 sequence is 14 residues long. Per germline, CDR1 KGHSH and CDR2 LQKENI. CDR3 sequence: CASSPLGGADTQYF. Written as DNA, the CDR3 is TGTGCCAGCTCACCGCTAGGTGGCGCAGATACGCAGTATTTT.

The rearrangement uses TRBV30 and TRBJ1-4; D is perhaps TRBD1 (5 bases). CDR3 size: 15 residues. From germline, CDR1 is GTSNPN and CDR2 SVGIG (reference sequence). V lost 3 bases, J lost 10 bases, and 21 bases lay in between. This CDR3 is CAWSVKGPGYGKLFF. CDR3 nucleotides: TGTGCCTGGAGCGTAAAGGGACCGGGGTACGGAAAACTGTTTTTT.

The V and J genes are TRBV11-2 and TRBJ2-2, with a weak D call TRBD1 (6 bases). The germline V gene has CDR1 SGHAT and CDR2 FQNNGV. V gave up 5 bases and J gave up 4 bases, with 14 bases separating them. The CDR3 consists of 15 residues. CDR3 nucleotides: TGTGCCAGCAGCCTGAGACAGGCGACCACCGGGGAGCTGTTTTTT. Its protein product is CASSLRQATTGELFF. Filled out from reference TRBV11-2 and TRBJ2-2, the complete variable domain reads EAGVAQSPRYKIIEKRQSVAFWCNPISGHATLYWYQQILGQGPKLLIQFQNNGVVDDSQLPKDRFSAERLKGVDSTLKIQPAKLEDSAVYLCASSLRQATTGELFFGEGSRLTVL.

This clone was recorded only once. CDR3 region: CASSNPRRDGTEAFF. The CDR3 nucleotides read TGTGCCAGCAGTAACCCGCGCCGAGACGGCACTGAAGCTTTCTTT. The chain joins TRBV28 to TRBJ1-1; D not certain. CDR1 MDHEN and CDR2 SYDVKM come from the germline V gene. Between the trimmed V and J ends, which lost 5 bases and 4 bases, there was a span of 17 bases. The CDR3 runs 15 residues.

The V gene is TRBV6-1, the J gene TRBJ2-5, with a possible D match to TRBD2 (7 bases). Germline-derived CDR1 and CDR2 are MNHNS and SASEGT. Trimming left V 5 bases short and J 4 bases short, with 14 bases between. The CDR3 length is 14 residues. In DNA, the CDR3 is TGTGCCAGCAGTTCGGGGGGCGCGGGAGAGACCCAGTACTTC. This encodes CASSSGGAGETQYF.

The chain employs TRBV5-1 and TRBJ2-5; unclear D gene. The CDR3 contains 15 residues. V lost 0 bases to trimming and J lost 4 bases, with 13 bases between them. Per germline, CDR1 SGHRS and CDR2 YFSETQ. The CDR3 nucleotides are TGCGCCAGCAGCTTGGAGTTGGGGTTCGGAGAGACCCAGTACTTC. Protein product: CASSLELGFGETQYF.

This clone was found a few times. This chain uses TRBV20-1 with TRBJ1-2, with no clear D. In germline, CDR1 is DFQATT, CDR2 SNEGSKA (reference sequence). V shed 6 bases and J shed 8 bases, with 13 bases lying between them. The CDR3 is 11 residues long. CDR3 sequence (DNA): TGCAGTGCCAGGATGGGCTTCGGCTACACCTTC. It codes for CSARMGFGYTF.

This chain links TRBV19 with TRBJ2-2; no definite D call. This CDR3 is built from 13 residues. CDR1 is LNHDA, CDR2 SQIVND, per germline (reference sequence). Trimming stripped 1 base from V and 4 bases from J, with 4 bases between. This chain's CDR3 is CASSIGGTGELFF. The CDR3 DNA follows: TGTGCCAGTAGTATAGGGGGCACCGGGGAGCTGTTTTTT.

The chain uses TRBV6-5 and TRBJ2-1; TRBD2 aligns across 7 bases. The CDR3 runs 14 residues. Germline CDR1 MNHEY, CDR2 SVGAGI. Trimming took 6 bases from V and 2 from J; bases not matched to a gene: 4. The CDR3 here is CASRQSGTYNEQFF. The CDR3 DNA is TGTGCCAGCAGGCAGAGCGGGACCTACAATGAGCAGTTCTTC.

The rearrangement uses TRBV18 and TRBJ1-2; 11 nucleotides line up with TRBD1. The trim removed 3 bases at V and 7 bases at J, leaving 10 bases unmatched. CDR1 is KGHSH, CDR2 LQKENI, per germline. CDR3 length: 16 amino acids. CDR3 nucleotides: TGTGCCAGCTCACCCTTCGGACAGGGGGCTTCAAGTGGCTACACCTTC. Translating gives CASSPFGQGASSGYTF.

The chain uses TRBV6-5 and TRBJ1-2; D unclear. Trimming shortened V by 7 bases and J by 8 bases, and 8 bases separated the two germline ends. The V gene's germline CDR1 is MNHEY and CDR2 SVGAGI. The CDR3 is 10 amino acids. The CDR3 nucleotides are TGTGCCAGCAACCCGAGCGGCTACACCTTC. Translation: CASNPSGYTF.

The V and J genes are TRBV27 and TRBJ2-7; 8 positions match TRBD1. Germline assignment: CDR1 MNHEY and CDR2 SMNVEV (reference sequence). This CDR3 region has 15 residues. The J segment lost 2 bases and the V segment lost 5 bases, leaving 8 bases of the junction unmatched. CDR3 bases: TGTGCCAGCAGTGCCAACGGACAGGGAACCTACGAGCAGTACTTC. It translates to CASSANGQGTYEQYF.

The rearrangement uses TRBV11-2 and TRBJ2-3; TRBD2 matches 11 bases. Looked up from germline, CDR1 is SGHAT and CDR2 is FQNNGV. The CDR3 has 14 amino acids. The trim removed 5 bases at V and 5 bases at J, leaving 3 bases unmatched. CDR3 loop: CASSPGLAGDTQYF. CDR3 sequence (DNA): TGTGCCAGCAGCCCAGGACTAGCGGGAGATACGCAGTATTTT.